Reported below is one T cell receptor (beta chain). RNA was extracted with the RNeasy kit, and a quantity of about 0.5 to 1 ug was reverse transcribed using random hexamers. Each CDR3 protein gets one entry after TCRdb re-called the immunoSEQ multiplex PCR reads with MiXCR. Among some 180,000 distinct CDR3 sequences, over 90% were seen once, and the ten largest hold 0.099%. The sample originates from a study of CD8 T cells in Susac syndrome. Sequenced input: CD4+ T cells from PBMCs. This sequence was found in a human donor with Susac syndrome.

DNA for the CDR3: TGTGCCAGCAGTGAAAGTGCCAGGGGGTACTCACCCCTCCACTTT. It codes for CASSESARGYSPLHF. The V and J genes are TRBV6-1 and TRBJ1-6; 7 nucleotides agree with TRBD1. Germline CDR1 MNHNS, CDR2 SASEGT. With V trimmed by 2 bases and J by 10 bases, 8 bases remained unmatched. CDR3 length: 15 amino acids.